These 14 T cell receptor beta chains originate from one sample sequenced in a study of blood T cell repertoires in COVID-19. Generated by immunoSEQ multiplex PCR, the TCRdb table keeps only in-frame clones and is missing some. The data show 110,000 to 150,000 clones, around 87% seen once. The material sequenced was peripheral blood. The receptors were sampled from a human donor in a cohort sampled during active COVID-19.

The chain has TRBV7-3 and TRBJ2-5; TRBD2 matches at 16 bases. Per the germline V gene, CDR1 is SGHTA and CDR2 is FQGTGA. The CDR3 runs 17 residues. Trimming at V came to 5 bases and at J to 5 bases, leaving 8 bases not matched to a gene. The CDR3 sequence is CASSPGTSGRALETQYF. The CDR3 nucleotides read TGTGCCAGCAGCCCGGGGACTAGCGGGAGGGCCCTGGAGACCCAGTACTTC.

The chain couples TRBV6-5 to TRBJ1-2; TRBD1 agrees at 9 bases. CDR1 is MNHEY and CDR2 is SVGAGI in the germline V gene. Trimming cost V 2 bases and J 3 bases; bases outside gene matches: 1. This CDR3 region has 14 residues. CDR3 region: CASSYGTGHYGYTF. CDR3 nucleotide sequence: TGTGCCAGCAGTTACGGGACAGGGCACTATGGCTACACCTTC.

The V call is TRBV19, the J call TRBJ1-2, with 9 positions matching TRBD1. The CDR3 extends over 14 amino acids. V trimming: 10 bases; J trimming: 5 bases; junction bases outside the gene matches: 11. Germline CDR1 and CDR2: LNHDA and SQIVND (reference sequence). CDR3 loop: CATSNTGGGYGYTF. The CDR3 nucleotides are TGTGCCACCTCCAATACAGGGGGCGGGTATGGCTACACCTTC.

The rearrangement links TRBV4-1 to TRBJ1-5; 7 bases are a match to TRBD1. This CDR3 contains 19 residues. The V and J ends lost 5 bases and 2 bases, in that order; junction bases with no gene match: 18. CDR1 and CDR2 from the germline V gene are MGHRA and YSYEKL. The CDR3 loop is CASSSGTAISLFRNQPQHF. The CDR3 DNA reads as TGCGCCAGCAGCTCCGGGACAGCTATTTCGCTGTTCCGCAATCAGCCCCAGCATTTT.

The chain combines TRBV11-2 with TRBJ2-1; TRBD2 matches 9 bases. V was pared by 4 bases and J by 10 bases, with 20 bases of the junction left unmatched. Germline CDR1 and CDR2: SGHAT and FQNNGV. The CDR3 sequence is 18 residues long. CDR3 DNA sequence: TGTGCCAGCAGCTCCATTCGCCCACTAGCGGGCCCCTCCGAGGAGCAGTTCTTC. This encodes CASSSIRPLAGPSEEQFF.

This chain uses TRBV11-2 with TRBJ2-7; possibly TRBD1 for D (7 bases). Trimming cost V 0 bases and J 6 bases, with 12 bases left between them. CDR1 SGHAT and CDR2 FQNNGV come from the germline V gene. The CDR3 length is 14 residues. For the CDR3, the DNA is TGTGCCAGCAGCTTAGATTACAGGGGAGGCGAGCAGTACTTC. It specifies CASSLDYRGGEQYF.

The genes are TRBV10-3 and TRBJ2-1; 12 nucleotides align to TRBD2. The germline CDR1 and CDR2 sequences are ENHRY and SYGVKD. J was trimmed by 6 bases and V by 0 bases; bases with no gene match: 9. The CDR3 has 18 amino acids. For the CDR3, the DNA is TGTGCCATCAGTGAGTCGAAGTCTAGCGGGAGGGCAGGCAATGAGCAGTTCTTC. Amino acid sequence: CAISESKSSGRAGNEQFF.

This chain connects TRBV7-9 to TRBJ1-2; a weak D match, TRBD1 (5 bases). This CDR3 is built from 16 residues. CDR1 SEHNR and CDR2 FQNEAQ come from the germline V gene (reference sequence). The V end was cut by 3 bases, the J end by 0 bases, with 14 bases between. CDR3 in amino acids: CASSFPSGGTNYGYTF. CDR3 bases: TGTGCCAGCAGCTTCCCTTCGGGGGGTACTAACTATGGCTACACCTTC.

This rearrangement joins TRBV9 to TRBJ2-1; TRBD2 aligns across 13 bases. CDR3 length equals 16 residues. The J segment lost 5 bases and the V segment lost 4 bases, leaving 6 bases of the junction unmatched. Germline loops: CDR1 SGDLS, CDR2 YYNGEE. CDR3 sequence: CASSPRTSGSNNEQFF. In nucleotides, the CDR3 is TGTGCCAGCAGCCCGAGGACTAGCGGGAGTAACAATGAGCAGTTCTTC.

The chain recombines TRBV3-1 (or the pseudogene TRBV3-2) with TRBJ2-3, with 12 bases that match TRBD2. This CDR3 is 22 amino acids long. The trim removed 1 base at V and 3 bases at J, leaving 20 bases unmatched. Germline V gene sequence: CDR1 LGHDT, CDR2 YNNKEL (reference sequence). In nucleotides, the CDR3 is TGTGCCAGCAGCCAAGTAAGCGGCAGAGGGCTAGCGGGGGGGAGTCTGACAGATACGCAGTATTTT. It encodes CASSQVSGRGLAGGSLTDTQYF.

The chain carries TRBV5-6 and TRBJ2-5; D remains unclear. CDR3 length equals 15 residues. With 4 bases removed from V and 5 bases from J, the gap between germline ends came to 18 bases. In germline, CDR1 is SGHDT, CDR2 YYEEEE. CDR3 protein: CASSPAGESRETQYF. DNA of the CDR3: TGTGCCAGCAGCCCCGCCGGTGAGTCACGGGAGACCCAGTACTTC.

This rearrangement joins TRBV2 to TRBJ2-3, with 11 bases aligning to TRBD2. The CDR3 has 16 residues. The V and J ends lost 5 bases and 4 bases, in that order; junction bases with no gene match: 8. The germline CDR1 and CDR2 sequences are SNHLY and FYNNEI. This chain's CDR3 is CASSPTSGVFPDTQYF. In DNA form, the CDR3 reads TGTGCCAGCAGTCCGACTAGCGGGGTTTTCCCAGATACGCAGTATTTT.

V gene TRBV6-5 combines with J gene TRBJ1-1, with TRBD1 matching 8 bases. The V gene end was trimmed by 8 bases and the J gene end by 5 bases; junction bases not matched to a gene: 7. Germline CDR1 is MNHEY and CDR2 is SVGAGI. CDR3 size: 13 residues. CDR3 sequence reads: CASRQGQVTEAFF. CDR3 bases: TGTGCCAGCCGACAGGGACAGGTGACTGAAGCTTTCTTT.

This clone is a singleton in its sample. Here the CDR3 DNA reads TGTGCCAGCAAGAGGGGTGGCAGGGGGAACACCGGGGAGCTGTTTTTT. Its protein product is CASKRGGRGNTGELFF. This chain connects TRBV5-6 to TRBJ2-2; D is possibly TRBD1 (6 bases). Deletions cut 6 bases from V and 1 base from J, with 16 bases between. CDR1 and CDR2 (germline): SGHDT, YYEEEE. This CDR3 region has 16 residues. Complete variable domain (other parts from reference TRBV5-6 and TRBJ2-2): DAGVTQSPTHLIKTRGQQVTLRCSPKSGHDTVSWYQQALGQGPQFIFQYYEEEERQRGNFPDRFSGHQFPNYSSELNVNALLLGDSALYLCASKRGGRGNTGELFFGEGSRLTVL.